This T cell receptor (beta chain) was profiled in a study of cytomegalovirus exposure and HLA in healthy donors. Whole-study results and caveats: Earlier results showed most TCR beta V segments being productive about 87% or about 30% of the time. An analysis was carried out at a later point. It showed that HLA-associated TCR beta chains were more clonally expanded than equally common non-associated chains. Indistinguishability led to the exclusion of some V segments, TRBV6-2 and TRBV6-3 included.

Turning to this clone: Its specificity is unknown.

PCR amplification relied on 60 Vbeta primers (plus 13 Jbeta primers). As handled by the study authors: Around 76 million unique TCR beta chains, 8.5 million to 14 million shared, were counted in a later analysis. Libraries were prepared by immunoSEQ multiplex PCR; TCRdb keeps only in-frame clonotypes and omits some of them. From that table come the V and J calls and clone size; the DNA was used to work out D and trimming. The sample carries around 140,000 clones, about three quarters recorded once. Germline V gene lookup returns CDR1 LNHDA and CDR2 SQIVND (reference sequence). CDR3 length: 14 amino acids. Trimming removed 6 bases at V and 5 bases at J, with 16 bases between.

The origin of this receptor is a female donor in good health and CMV-seronegative. The sequenced sample consisted of PBMCs. This sequence joins TRBV19 and TRBJ1-2; D might be TRBD1 (6 bases). The CDR3 loop is CASRGSDRTYGYTF. CDR3 nucleotide sequence: TGTGCCAGTAGAGGATCGGACAGAACTTATGGCTACACCTTC. Variable domain in full (rest from reference TRBV19 and TRBJ1-2): DGGITQSPKYLFRKEGQNVTLSCEQNLNHDAMYWYRQDPGQGLRLIYYSQIVNDFQKGDIAEGYSVSREKKESFPLTVTSAQKNPTAFYLCASRGSDRTYGYTFGSGTRLTVV.